Listed here are 13 T cell receptor beta chains from one sample, sequenced in a study of early T cells in non-severe SARS-CoV-2 infection. One entry per CDR3 protein results from TCRdb running MiXCR on the 5' RACE reads. Of approximately 120,000 distinct CDR3 sequences listed, more than 13% were seen once; the top ten hold just over 20%. Sequenced material: whole blood. These TCRs come from an adult who was a healthcare worker with PCR-confirmed SARS-CoV-2 infection or an uninfected control (not recorded which).

This clonotype was detected only a few times. V and J are TRBV11-2 and TRBJ2-1; 13 nucleotides match TRBD2. The CDR3 is 13 amino acids. Unmatched junction bases numbered 1, after V lost 6 bases and J lost 8 bases. Per the germline V gene, CDR1 is SGHAT and CDR2 is FQNNGV. This CDR3 reads CASRTSGGHEQFF. CDR3 sequence (DNA): TGTGCCAGCAGGACTAGCGGGGGGCATGAGCAGTTCTTC.

This clonotype has just a few counts. J is TRBJ1-1 and V is TRBV10-3, with no clear D. The length of the CDR3 is 13 residues. V lost 8 bases and J lost 4, with 14 bases in between. The germline gives CDR1 ENHRY, CDR2 SYGVKD. In DNA form, the CDR3 reads TGTGCCATCGGGAGGGAGGCGAGCACTGAAGCTTTCTTT. Protein: CAIGREASTEAFF.

In its sample, this clonotype was seen a few times. The rearrangement links TRBV5-4 to TRBJ1-2; D gene unclear. The CDR3 covers 13 residues. Germline V gene data show CDR1 as SGHNT and CDR2 as YYREEE (reference sequence). V was cut by 2 bases and J by 2 bases, with 7 bases left in between. The CDR3 loop reads CASSLVANYGYTF. DNA for the CDR3: TGTGCCAGCAGCTTAGTGGCCAACTATGGCTACACCTTC.

This clonotype has a handful of counts. The chain employs TRBV3-1 and TRBJ1-5; D gene uncertain. The CDR3 contains 17 residues. The ends were cut back, 1 base at V and 2 bases at J, with 15 bases in the middle. CDR1 is LGHDT and CDR2 is YNNKEL in the germline V gene (reference sequence). The DNA for the CDR3 is TGTGCCAGCAGCCAAGGGCGGGCCTCTGGAGGCAATCAGCCCCAGCATTTT. Translated, it gives CASSQGRASGGNQPQHF.

This clonotype was seen a few times. The chain has TRBV10-3 and TRBJ1-1; D is uncertain. The germline CDR1 and CDR2 sequences are ENHRY and SYGVKD. V shed 6 bases and J shed 5 bases, with 25 bases lying between them. The CDR3 length is 17 residues. The CDR3, as DNA: TGTGCCATCAGGTCAGCCGGACCGGAAGGTTATAATACTGAAGCTTTCTTT. Protein sequence: CAIRSAGPEGYNTEAFF.

V usage is TRBV7-9 and J usage is TRBJ1-2; D may be TRBD1 (5 bases). The germline CDR1 and CDR2 sequences are SEHNR and FQNEAQ (reference sequence). Trimming took 2 bases from V and 2 from J, leaving 9 bases between them. The length of the CDR3 is 14 residues. CDR3 in amino acids: CASSLSDRNYGYTF. The CDR3 DNA follows: TGTGCCAGCAGCTTATCTGACAGAAACTATGGCTACACCTTC.

This clonotype was observed many times. The chain links TRBV4-1 to TRBJ2-3, with D unclear. CDR3 size: 15 residues. Germline V lookup: CDR1 MGHRA, CDR2 YSYEKL. V was cut by 0 bases and J by 1 base, with 8 bases left in between. Here the CDR3 DNA reads TGCGCCAGCAGCCAAGAATCCTTACGCACAGATACGCAGTATTTT. It encodes CASSQESLRTDTQYF.

The chain is built from TRBV29-1 and TRBJ2-3, with D perhaps given as TRBD1 or TRBD2 (5 bases each). The CDR3 loop spans 15 amino acids. The V end was cut by 8 bases, the J end by 3 bases, with 21 bases between. CDR1 and CDR2 (germline): SQVTM, ANQGSEA. CDR3 loop: CSIKGGTSGTDTQYF. CDR3 DNA sequence: TGCAGCATTAAGGGTGGGACCTCGGGTACAGATACGCAGTATTTT.

The sample holds a few counts of this clonotype. The rearrangement uses TRBV6-5 and TRBJ1-1, with D possibly being TRBD1 (6 bases). CDR3 length: 13 amino acids. V lost 7 bases and J lost 5, with 14 bases in between. Germline V gene lookup returns CDR1 MNHEY and CDR2 SVGAGI. CDR3 loop: CASKRGRETEAFF. In nucleotides, the CDR3 is TGTGCCAGCAAACGGGGGCGCGAAACTGAAGCTTTCTTT.

The V call is TRBV4-1, the J call TRBJ1-1; 8 bases align to TRBD1. This CDR3 has 15 residues. Germline CDR1 is MGHRA and CDR2 is YSYEKL. With 3 bases clipped from V and 1 base from J, the junction kept 4 bases outside the gene matches. The CDR3 DNA is TGCGCCAGCAGCCAGGCGGACAGGGCGAACACTGAAGCTTTCTTT. Its translation is CASSQADRANTEAFF.

The V gene is TRBV29-1, the J gene TRBJ2-2; D unresolved. This CDR3 has 14 residues. CDR1 is SQVTM, CDR2 ANQGSEA, per germline. Trimming took off 5 bases at V and 1 base at J, with 11 bases between the two ends. CDR3 amino acids: CSVSNSLNTGELFF. Written as DNA, the CDR3 is TGCAGCGTTTCAAACAGCCTGAACACCGGGGAGCTGTTTTTT.

On this clonotype itself: The junction departs from germline at one end; a sequencing error may be responsible. The chain recombines TRBV5-1 with TRBJ1-2; a weak D match, TRBD1 (5 bases). The CDR3 length is 12 residues. Looked up from germline, CDR1 is SGHRS and CDR2 is YFSETQ. CDR3 sequence (DNA): TGCGCCAGCAGCTCGGGACGTTATGGCCACACCTTC. Translation gives CASSSGRYGHTF.

This clonotype is medium-sized (0.01 to 0.1%). The CDR3 region is CASSQGRPTGGTGYTF. CDR3 in DNA: TGTGCCAGCAGCCAAGGACGTCCGACAGGGGGCACTGGCTACACCTTC. The genes are TRBV3-1 and TRBJ1-2; TRBD1 aligns across 10 bases. This CDR3 spans 16 amino acids. CDR1 is LGHDT, CDR2 YNNKEL, per germline (reference sequence). V shed 1 base and J 7 bases; nucleotides not matched to a gene: 9.